This T cell receptor beta chain was captured in a study of vaccination effects on CD4 cells after COVID-19. Turning to the study itself: After the second dose, samples were taken at median day 72.

This clone was counted once. Its antigen is not known. Sequenced by immunoSEQ multiplex PCR; TCRdb stores in-frame clones only, minus some. The sample gives around 25,000 clones, roughly 85% of which show up once; 1.4% is in the top ten. With the ViraFEST assay, the study expanded antigen-specific CD4+ T cells using viral peptide pools, then sequenced them. It was after nine to eleven days of culture that CD4+ T cells were isolated. Either the mRNA-1273 or the BNT162b2 vaccine was given to participants as two doses. Previously uninfected by SARS-CoV-2, the vaccine recipients also showed negative nucleocapsid antibodies. IL-2 medium took the place of half the medium on both days 3 and 7. This specimen consisted of CD4+ T cells from PBMCs cultured with HCoV-NL63 spike peptides, obtained after COVID-19 vaccination. This TCR was recovered from a human donor who received a COVID-19 vaccine. Some clones in this sample may be carry-over from other donors' samples.

The chain's CDR3 is CASSYFQGQPQHF. The CDR3 nucleotides read TGTGCCAGCAGTTACTTCCAGGGACAGCCCCAGCATTTT. This sequence joins TRBV6-5 and TRBJ1-5; D may be TRBD1 (5 bases). The germline V gene encodes CDR1 MNHEY and CDR2 SVGAGI. CDR3 length: 13 amino acids. Trimming took 1 base from V and 7 from J, leaving 8 bases between them.